The 4 T cell receptor beta chains presented below share a single source sample, sequenced in a study of blood T cell repertoires in COVID-19. The assay was immunoSEQ multiplex PCR, and TCRdb's table has in-frame clones only and misses some. The sample consists of approximately 230,000 clones, about 90% of them appearing once. Sequenced sample: PBMCs or T cells enriched from blood (not recorded which). The receptor set was obtained from a woman aged 25-40 years with acute COVID-19.

V is TRBV19 and J is TRBJ2-3, with D possibly matching TRBD1 (5 bases). The germline V and J ends were trimmed by 5 bases and 0 bases, with 9 bases remaining between them. There are 14 residues in the CDR3. Germline CDR1 reads LNHDA; CDR2 reads SQIVND (reference sequence). CDR3 coding DNA: TGTGCCAGTAGTGGGCAGGGTAGCACAGATACGCAGTATTTT. Its translation is CASSGQGSTDTQYF.

The gene calls are TRBV3-1 (or the pseudogene TRBV3-2) and TRBJ2-7, with TRBD1 matching 7 bases. This CDR3 has 14 residues. Germline V gives CDR1 LGHDT, CDR2 YNNKEL (reference sequence). The V and J ends lost 0 bases and 3 bases, in that order; junction bases with no gene match: 2. This CDR3 is CASSQEGQSYEQYF. CDR3 sequence (DNA): TGTGCCAGCAGCCAAGAGGGACAGAGCTACGAGCAGTACTTC.

This chain uses TRBV7-8 with TRBJ2-1; D gene ambiguous. V shed 5 bases and J shed 9 bases, with 11 bases lying between them. There are 12 residues in the CDR3. Germline V CDR1 and CDR2: SGHVS, FQNEAQ. The CDR3 DNA reads TGTGCCAGCAGCCGATCGAGTCGTGAGCAGTTCTTC. It translates to CASSRSSREQFF.

The chain is built from TRBV5-1 and TRBJ1-2, with a weak D call TRBD1 (5 bases). V shed 0 bases and J shed 8 bases, with 11 bases lying between them. This CDR3 is built from 13 residues. Per germline, CDR1 SGHRS and CDR2 YFSETQ. Written as DNA, the CDR3 is TGCGCCAGCAGCTTGGATACAGGCTTAGGCTACACCTTC. Protein sequence: CASSLDTGLGYTF.